The rows below give T cell receptor beta chains drawn from one sample of a study of cytomegalovirus exposure and HLA in healthy donors. Libraries were prepared by immunoSEQ multiplex PCR; TCRdb keeps only in-frame clonotypes and omits some of them. This sample carries 150,000 to 200,000 clones, roughly 73% of them seen once, and the ten largest clones take about 8%. The sample taken for sequencing was PBMCs. These receptors were taken from a woman in her thirties or forties in good health and CMV-seropositive. The CDR3 runs from the conserved cysteine through the conserved F or W. The D gene is left open where the match is weak. The size of a clone is reported for some rows only, either as once, few or many, or as a class for expanded clones.

J gene: TRBJ1-1
clone size: .
D gene: .
V gene: TRBV2
CDR3 protein: CASSEDLTRAHEAFF
CDR3 DNA: TGTGCCAGCAGCGAGGACCTGACGAGGGCCCATGAAGCTTTCTTT

J gene: TRBJ1-5
clone size: .
D gene: .
V gene: TRBV5-1
CDR3 protein: CASSPGQISNQPQHF
CDR3 DNA: TGCGCCAGCAGCCCCGGACAGATAAGCAATCAGCCCCAGCATTTT

J gene: TRBJ2-5
clone size: .
D gene: .
V gene: TRBV10-3
CDR3 protein: CAISESITRAGETQYF
CDR3 DNA: TGTGCCATCAGTGAGTCGATTACCAGGGCCGGGGAGACCCAGTACTTC

J gene: TRBJ1-1
clone size: .
D gene: .
V gene: TRBV7-6
CDR3 protein: CASRPDGAALAEAFF
CDR3 DNA: TGTGCCAGCAGGCCGGATGGGGCGGCTTTAGCTGAAGCTTTCTTT

J gene: TRBJ1-2
clone size: few
D gene: TRBD1
V gene: TRBV11-1
CDR3 protein: CASSSGQGNYGYTF
CDR3 DNA: TGTGCCAGCAGCTCCGGACAGGGAAACTATGGCTACACCTTC

J gene: TRBJ2-5
clone size: .
D gene: .
V gene: TRBV28
CDR3 protein: CASRHTLDSQETQYF
CDR3 DNA: TGTGCCAGCAGGCACACCCTCGACAGTCAAGAGACCCAGTACTTC

J gene: TRBJ1-5
clone size: few
D gene: .
V gene: TRBV2
CDR3 protein: CASRREGHSNQPQHF
CDR3 DNA: TGTGCCAGCAGACGTGAGGGACACTCTAATCAGCCCCAGCATTTT

J gene: TRBJ2-7
clone size: .
D gene: .
V gene: TRBV7-2
CDR3 protein: CASSLDTEQYF
CDR3 DNA: TGTGCCAGCAGCTTAGATACTGAGCAGTACTTC

J gene: TRBJ1-4
clone size: .
D gene: TRBD1
V gene: TRBV28
CDR3 protein: CASSSSGTGSEKLFF
CDR3 DNA: TGTGCCAGCAGTTCATCCGGGACAGGAAGTGAAAAACTGTTTTTT

J gene: TRBJ1-5
clone size: .
D gene: .
V gene: TRBV19
CDR3 protein: CASRDSRTNQPQHF
CDR3 DNA: TGTGCCAGTAGGGACAGTAGAACCAATCAGCCCCAGCATTTT

J gene: TRBJ2-7
clone size: .
D gene: .
V gene: TRBV25-1
CDR3 protein: CASSPREGSYEQYF
CDR3 DNA: TGTGCCAGCAGTCCCCGTGAGGGAAGCTACGAGCAGTACTTC

J gene: TRBJ1-4
clone size: few
D gene: TRBD1
V gene: TRBV7-3
CDR3 protein: CASSQTGGANEKLFF
CDR3 DNA: TGTGCCAGCAGCCAGACAGGGGGCGCTAATGAAAAACTGTTTTTT

J gene: TRBJ2-7
clone size: .
D gene: .
V gene: TRBV5-5
CDR3 protein: CASSLGDMSLRSDYEQYF
CDR3 DNA: TGTGCCAGCAGCTTAGGGGACATGTCTCTAAGGAGCGACTACGAGCAGTACTTC

J gene: TRBJ2-6
clone size: .
D gene: .
V gene: TRBV6-6
CDR3 protein: CASSAELIAGANVLTF
CDR3 DNA: TGTGCCAGCAGTGCCGAACTCATAGCTGGGGCCAACGTCCTGACTTTC

J gene: TRBJ2-7
clone size: .
D gene: TRBD2
V gene: TRBV10-1
CDR3 protein: CASSLAGGPQDHEQYF
CDR3 DNA: TGCGCCAGCAGTTTAGCGGGAGGGCCCCAGGACCACGAGCAGTACTTC

J gene: TRBJ1-1
clone size: .
D gene: TRBD1
V gene: TRBV4-3
CDR3 protein: CASSQGTGRMNTEAFF
CDR3 DNA: TGCGCCAGCAGCCAAGGGACAGGGCGGATGAACACTGAAGCTTTCTTT

J gene: TRBJ2-1
clone size: .
D gene: .
V gene: TRBV29-1
CDR3 protein: CSVSSNHNEQFF
CDR3 DNA: TGCAGCGTCTCGAGTAATCATAATGAGCAGTTCTTC

J gene: TRBJ1-6
clone size: .
D gene: .
V gene: TRBV12-5
CDR3 protein: CASGLRTLGSNSPLHF
CDR3 DNA: TGTGCTAGTGGTTTGAGGACCTTAGGGAGCAATTCACCCCTCCACTTT

J gene: TRBJ2-6
clone size: .
D gene: .
V gene: TRBV6-1
CDR3 protein: CASSRDRSGANVLTF
CDR3 DNA: TGTGCCAGCAGCAGGGATAGATCTGGGGCCAACGTCCTGACTTTC

J gene: TRBJ1-1
clone size: .
D gene: .
V gene: TRBV30
CDR3 protein: CAWTSLVNTEAFF
CDR3 DNA: TGTGCCTGGACCTCCCTTGTGAACACTGAAGCTTTCTTT

J gene: TRBJ1-3
clone size: .
D gene: .
V gene: TRBV4-1
CDR3 protein: CASSPSPGNTIYF
CDR3 DNA: TGCGCCAGCAGCCCCTCCCCTGGAAACACCATATATTTT

J gene: TRBJ2-1
clone size: .
D gene: .
V gene: TRBV11-2
CDR3 protein: CASSLVGYNEQFF
CDR3 DNA: TGTGCCAGCAGCTTAGTCGGCTACAATGAGCAGTTCTTC

J gene: TRBJ2-1
clone size: .
D gene: .
V gene: TRBV27
CDR3 protein: CASSLGGNPYNEQFF
CDR3 DNA: TGTGCCAGCAGTTTAGGCGGGAACCCCTACAATGAGCAGTTCTTC

J gene: TRBJ2-7
clone size: .
D gene: TRBD2
V gene: TRBV6-1
CDR3 protein: CASVIAGGRGEQYF
CDR3 DNA: TGTGCCAGCGTAATAGCGGGAGGGCGCGGCGAGCAGTACTTC

J gene: TRBJ2-3
clone size: .
D gene: TRBD2
V gene: TRBV14
CDR3 protein: CASSHTYGGRMGDTQYF
CDR3 DNA: TGTGCCAGCAGCCACACCTACGGCGGGAGGATGGGAGATACGCAGTATTTT

J gene: TRBJ1-2
clone size: .
D gene: TRBD1
V gene: TRBV19
CDR3 protein: CASSNRQGWDYTF
CDR3 DNA: TGTGCCAGTAGTAACCGACAGGGGTGGGACTACACCTTC

J gene: TRBJ2-7
clone size: .
D gene: TRBD2
V gene: TRBV5-4
CDR3 protein: CASSLEGTRSYEQYF
CDR3 DNA: TGTGCCAGCAGCTTGGAGGGGACTAGGTCCTACGAGCAGTACTTC

J gene: TRBJ1-3
clone size: once
D gene: .
V gene: TRBV9
CDR3 protein: CASSATQGSGNTIYF
CDR3 DNA: TGTGCCAGCAGCGCCACACAGGGCTCTGGAAACACCATATATTTT

J gene: TRBJ2-7
clone size: .
D gene: TRBD2
V gene: TRBV6-6
CDR3 protein: CASRDTSGRTLYEQYF
CDR3 DNA: TGTGCCAGCAGAGATACTAGCGGGAGGACTCTCTACGAGCAGTACTTC

J gene: TRBJ1-2
clone size: once
D gene: .
V gene: TRBV2
CDR3 protein: CASSGNRAGGYGYTF
CDR3 DNA: TGTGCCAGCAGTGGGAACAGGGCTGGTGGCTATGGCTACACCTTC

J gene: TRBJ1-3
clone size: .
D gene: TRBD1
V gene: TRBV14
CDR3 protein: CASSLGQGKGNTIYF
CDR3 DNA: TGTGCCAGCAGCCTCGGACAGGGCAAGGGAAACACCATATATTTT

J gene: TRBJ2-5
clone size: .
D gene: .
V gene: TRBV19
CDR3 protein: CASSIGGFQETQYF
CDR3 DNA: TGTGCCAGTAGTATAGGCGGATTCCAAGAGACCCAGTACTTC

J gene: TRBJ2-2
clone size: few
D gene: TRBD2
V gene: TRBV9
CDR3 protein: CASSVASGRAPEGGELFF
CDR3 DNA: TGTGCCAGCAGCGTAGCTAGCGGGAGGGCCCCAGAGGGCGGGGAGCTGTTTTTT

J gene: TRBJ1-1
clone size: few
D gene: .
V gene: TRBV19
CDR3 protein: CASTMTVGGNTEAFF
CDR3 DNA: TGTGCCAGTACCATGACAGTGGGTGGGAACACTGAAGCTTTCTTT

J gene: TRBJ2-5
clone size: .
D gene: .
V gene: TRBV5-8
CDR3 protein: CASSWDTQETQYF
CDR3 DNA: TGTGCCAGCAGCTGGGACACACAAGAGACCCAGTACTTC

J gene: TRBJ2-5
clone size: .
D gene: TRBD2
V gene: TRBV7-2
CDR3 protein: CASSVSGRGETQYF
CDR3 DNA: TGTGCCAGCAGCGTTAGCGGGAGAGGAGAGACCCAGTACTTC

J gene: TRBJ2-1
clone size: .
D gene: TRBD2
V gene: TRBV7-8
CDR3 protein: CASSPHTSGSYNEQFF
CDR3 DNA: TGTGCCAGCAGCCCTCATACTAGCGGATCCTACAATGAGCAGTTCTTC

J gene: TRBJ1-1
clone size: .
D gene: .
V gene: TRBV19
CDR3 protein: CASKQAPEAFF
CDR3 DNA: TGTGCCAGTAAGCAGGCGCCTGAAGCTTTCTTT

J gene: TRBJ1-5
clone size: .
D gene: .
V gene: TRBV5-5
CDR3 protein: CASSKLSGPVHQPQHF
CDR3 DNA: TGTGCCAGCAGCAAGTTGTCAGGGCCGGTTCATCAGCCCCAGCATTTT

J gene: TRBJ1-1
clone size: .
D gene: .
V gene: TRBV28
CDR3 protein: CASSYINTEAFF
CDR3 DNA: TGTGCCAGCAGTTACATTAACACTGAAGCTTTCTTT

J gene: TRBJ1-1
clone size: .
D gene: TRBD1
V gene: TRBV5-1
CDR3 protein: CASSLGDRVGRNTEAFF
CDR3 DNA: TGCGCCAGCAGCTTGGGGGACAGGGTGGGTCGGAACACTGAAGCTTTCTTT

J gene: TRBJ1-1
clone size: .
D gene: .
V gene: TRBV14
CDR3 protein: CASSPFVDRFRGTEAFF
CDR3 DNA: TGTGCCAGCAGCCCGTTTGTGGATCGGTTCCGGGGTACTGAAGCTTTCTTT

J gene: TRBJ1-4
clone size: once
D gene: .
V gene: TRBV18
CDR3 protein: CASSRGQGPEKLFF
CDR3 DNA: TGTGCCAGCTCACGGGGCCAGGGCCCTGAAAAACTGTTTTTT

J gene: TRBJ2-7
clone size: .
D gene: TRBD2
V gene: TRBV5-1
CDR3 protein: CASSLGGRGNEQYF
CDR3 DNA: TGCGCCAGCAGCTTGGGCGGGAGGGGTAACGAGCAGTACTTC

J gene: TRBJ2-3
clone size: .
D gene: TRBD2
V gene: TRBV4-3
CDR3 protein: CASSQGTSGSSTDTQYF
CDR3 DNA: TGCGCCAGCAGCCAAGGAACTAGCGGGAGTTCCACAGATACGCAGTATTTT

J gene: TRBJ2-7
clone size: .
D gene: .
V gene: TRBV11-2
CDR3 protein: CASTSLRGLGYEQYF
CDR3 DNA: TGTGCCAGCACCTCTCTCAGGGGCTTGGGCTACGAGCAGTACTTC

J gene: TRBJ1-1
clone size: .
D gene: .
V gene: TRBV7-8
CDR3 protein: CASSLGHDEAFF
CDR3 DNA: TGTGCCAGCAGCTTAGGGCACGATGAAGCTTTCTTT

J gene: TRBJ1-1
clone size: .
D gene: .
V gene: TRBV7-3
CDR3 protein: CASSQDQRPQSNTEAFF
CDR3 DNA: TGCGCCAGCAGCCAAGATCAGAGGCCGCAGTCGAACACTGAAGCTTTCTTT

J gene: TRBJ2-7
clone size: .
D gene: TRBD2
V gene: TRBV18
CDR3 protein: CASSPGMASGRGIGEQYF
CDR3 DNA: TGTGCCAGCTCACCTGGGATGGCTAGCGGGAGGGGAATCGGTGAGCAGTACTTC

J gene: TRBJ1-2
clone size: once
D gene: TRBD1
V gene: TRBV19
CDR3 protein: CASSTGTGTGGYTF
CDR3 DNA: TGTGCCAGTAGTACCGGGACAGGTACAGGTGGCTACACCTTC

J gene: TRBJ2-1
clone size: .
D gene: TRBD2
V gene: TRBV2
CDR3 protein: CASRLGLAGAQNEQFF
CDR3 DNA: TGTGCCAGCAGACTAGGACTAGCGGGAGCGCAGAATGAGCAGTTCTTC

J gene: TRBJ2-5
clone size: .
D gene: TRBD2
V gene: TRBV9
CDR3 protein: CASSVRLAGGPETQYF
CDR3 DNA: TGTGCCAGCAGCGTCAGACTAGCGGGAGGGCCAGAGACCCAGTACTTC